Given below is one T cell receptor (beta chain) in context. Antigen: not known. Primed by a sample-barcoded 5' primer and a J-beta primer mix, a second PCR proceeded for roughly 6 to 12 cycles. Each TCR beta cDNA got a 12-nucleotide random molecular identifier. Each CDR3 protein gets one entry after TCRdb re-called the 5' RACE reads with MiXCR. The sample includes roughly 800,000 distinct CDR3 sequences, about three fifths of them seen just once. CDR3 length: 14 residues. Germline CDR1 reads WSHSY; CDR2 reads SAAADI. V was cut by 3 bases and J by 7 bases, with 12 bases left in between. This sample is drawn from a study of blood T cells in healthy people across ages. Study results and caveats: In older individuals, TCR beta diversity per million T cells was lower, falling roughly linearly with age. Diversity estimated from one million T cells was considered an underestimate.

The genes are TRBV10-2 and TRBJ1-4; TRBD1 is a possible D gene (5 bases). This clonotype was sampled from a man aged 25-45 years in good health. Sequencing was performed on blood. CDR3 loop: CASSDSGGSEKLFF. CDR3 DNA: TGCGCCAGCAGTGATTCGGGGGGAAGTGAAAAACTGTTTTTT.